This TCR beta chain was observed in a study of T cell responses to AZD1222 COVID-19 vaccine. Study results and limitations: White British ancestry dominated among donors, who included more females, and clonal diversity was possibly underestimated.

Concerning this clone itself: What it binds is unknown.

Measured with immunoSEQ multiplex PCR; TCRdb has only the in-frame clones, and not every one. The table lists some 96,000 clones, around 90% of them singletons. This sequence originates from an adult in good health. Sample: peripheral blood, taken on day 0 of AZD1222 vaccination.

CDR3 sequence: CASSYTSGNTGELFF. CDR3 DNA sequence: TGTGCCAGCAGTTATACTAGCGGGAACACCGGGGAGCTGTTTTTT. The J gene is TRBJ2-2, the V gene TRBV6-5, with 8 bases matching TRBD2. Germline assignment: CDR1 MNHEY and CDR2 SVGAGI. CDR3 size: 15 residues. The ends lost 3 bases at V and 1 base at J; junction bases unmatched: 1.